The clone carrying this TCR beta chain was seen at least ten times. The data were taken from a study of T cells after yellow fever vaccination. TCRdb reanalysed the 5' RACE reads using MiXCR and keeps one entry per CDR3 protein. This repertoire shows just under 600,000 distinct CDR3 sequences, around an eighth found once; its top ten account for 11% to 15%. The J segment lost 1 base and the V segment lost 0 bases, leaving 12 bases of the junction unmatched. Germline assignment: CDR1 SGHVS and CDR2 FQNEAQ. This CDR3 has 18 residues. The V and J genes are TRBV7-8 and TRBJ2-7; 7 positions agree with TRBD1. The receptor was isolated from a man younger than 45 who received the YFV17D yellow fever vaccine. The source material was PBMCs, sampled on the day of the yellow fever booster vaccination. The CDR3 DNA reads TGTGCCAGCAGCTTAGCGCCGATCTCCAGGACAGGTTCCTACGAGCAGTACTTC. Protein: CASSLAPISRTGSYEQYF.